This T cell receptor beta chain was recorded in a study of blood T cell repertoires in COVID-19. As for the study in general: Material from acute and convalescent COVID-19 was sourced from the United States, Italy and Spain. From T cells, B-cell-depleted T cells, or PBMCs came the material, which was cDNA or gDNA.

Germline V gene lookup returns CDR1 MNHEY and CDR2 SMNVEV (reference sequence). The CDR3 has 14 amino acids. Trimming removed 4 bases from V and 10 bases from J; junction bases left unmatched: 6. Repertoires were generated with immunoSEQ multiplex PCR, while TCRdb's copy carries only in-frame clones and drops some. This sample has about 240,000 clones; 86% occur once, and the top ten carry 9% to 15%. This TCR was recovered from a man at least 80 years old with acute or convalescent COVID-19. The chain is built from TRBV27 and TRBJ1-4; TRBD1 agrees at 10 bases. Material: peripheral blood. This chain's CDR3 is CASSSLGQGVKLFF. The CDR3 DNA reads TGTGCCAGCAGTTCGCTCGGACAGGGGGTAAAACTGTTTTTT.